This T cell receptor (beta chain) derives from a study of OX40 agonist ivuxolimab in advanced cancers. Broadly, across the study: Ivuxolimab was an agonistic, fully human IgG2 monoclonal antibody directed against OX40 (CD134), a costimulatory receptor. Three dose-escalation patients achieved partial responses, one with hepatocellular carcinoma and two with cutaneous melanoma. Prior anti-PD-1, anti-PD-L1 or anti-CTLA-4 therapy was permitted, and about 40% of dose-escalation patients had received checkpoint inhibitors. The paper covers the monotherapy dose-escalation part of the phase I ivuxolimab trial, which included N ≈ 50 patients. In the dose-escalation cohort, 82.7% of patients were male, and the mean age was roughly 60 years, with a range of about 23 to 90. Of the 50 or so patients in dose escalation, some 20 had hepatocellular carcinoma, some 15 had melanoma, 9 had renal cell carcinoma and 9 had head and neck cancer. Intravenous ivuxolimab was administered to patients every 2 weeks at six dose levels: 0.01, 0.1, 0.3, 1.5, 3 and 10 mg/kg. The point of sequencing TCRbeta in the periphery was to test whether ivuxolimab changed TCR sequence diversity and drove clonal T-cell expansion. The paper as a whole reports these results and caveats: At doses from 0.1 to 3.0 mg/kg, clonal expansion was seen in both CD4+ and CD8+ blood T cells between baseline and week 6. Antigen specificity was not determined for the clonally expanded peripheral T cells. Partial responders in the 0.1-3.0 mg/kg groups had among the lowest normalized peripheral clonal expansion, especially among CD8+ T cells. Low levels of normalized T-cell clonal expansion were also shown by some nonresponding patients. After ivuxolimab, CD8+ T cells had more expanded clones than CD4+ T cells on average.

The CDR3 runs 10 residues from the cysteine to the phenylalanine. Of all the DNA, just the CDR3 is kept, 30 bases in frame from base 1. As encoded in the germline V gene, CDR1 is SQVTM while CDR2 is ANQGSEA. The V and J ends are trimmed by 4 bases and 5 bases, leaving 5 bases between them. For sequencing of the TCRbeta CDR3 region, genomic DNA was extracted from the sorted cells. TCRbeta CDR3 regions were sequenced using the immunoSEQ Assay. The table was pulled from immuneACCESS by TCRdb, which kept in-frame rearrangements only. Such tables lose some clones; where checked, under half of the loss comes from unresolved V genes, and the rest has no known cause. Recorded for this sample are nearly 80,000 clones; almost 85% of them occurred a single time. The top ten constitute just under 25% of the sample. Concerning this clone itself: The antigen it recognizes is unknown. No much larger clonotype is one base removed from it; base qualities were not supplied.

Patients with a history of autoimmune disease or receiving systemic immunosuppression were excluded from the trial. Peripheral blood for TCR sequencing was collected from all dose cohorts at baseline, on cycle 4 day 1, and on cycle 7 day 1. Samples were obtained from an open-label, multicenter, first-in-human phase I dose-escalation trial of ivuxolimab. The trial enrolled adults with locally advanced or metastatic head and neck squamous cell, hepatocellular, melanoma or renal cell carcinoma. Before TCR sequencing, CD4+ T cells and CD8+ T cells were sorted from peripheral blood as separate populations.

This receptor was taken from an adult with an advanced solid tumor such as melanoma, head and neck, liver or kidney cancer. The sequencing here drew on CD4+ or CD8+ T cells sorted from blood, taken in a trial of the OX40 agonist ivuxolimab. The sequence joins TRBV29-1 to TRBJ1-1; the D gene identity is not certain. CDR3 loop: CSVGGTEAFF. The nucleotide sequence is TGCAGCGTTGGAGGGACTGAAGCTTTCTTT.